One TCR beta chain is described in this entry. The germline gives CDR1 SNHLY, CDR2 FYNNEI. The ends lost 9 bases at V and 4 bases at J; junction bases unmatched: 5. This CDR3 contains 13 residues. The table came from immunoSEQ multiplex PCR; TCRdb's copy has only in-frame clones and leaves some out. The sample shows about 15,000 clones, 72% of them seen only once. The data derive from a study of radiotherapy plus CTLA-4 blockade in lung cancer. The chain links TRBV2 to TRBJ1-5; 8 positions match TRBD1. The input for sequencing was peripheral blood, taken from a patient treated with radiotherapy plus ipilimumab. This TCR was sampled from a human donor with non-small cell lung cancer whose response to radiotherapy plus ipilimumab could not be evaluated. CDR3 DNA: TGTGCCAGTTTGGGACAGGAGAATCAGCCCCAGCATTTT. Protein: CASLGQENQPQHF. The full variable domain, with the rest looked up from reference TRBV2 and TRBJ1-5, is EPEVTQTPSHQVTQMGQEVILRCVPISNHLYFYWYRQILGQKVEFLVSFYNNEISEKSEIFDDQFSVERPDGSNFTLKIRSTKLEDSAMYFCASLGQENQPQHFGDGTRLSIL.